This is a list of T cell receptor beta chains from one sample in a study of shared clonotypes between healthy human individuals. Measured with immunoSEQ multiplex PCR; TCRdb has only the in-frame clones, and not every one. Here the sample spans about half a million clones, 79% being singletons. Sequenced: PBMCs. Receptor source: a woman in her forties in good health. Some clones in this sample may be carry-over from other donors' samples. Each CDR3 is given with its conserved first and last residue. The D gene is left open where the match is weak. The size of a clone is reported for some rows only, either as once, few or many, or as a class for expanded clones.

CDR3 protein	CDR3 DNA	V gene	clone size	J gene	D gene
CASSLVLGQGYGYTF	TGTGCCAGCAGCTTAGTGTTGGGACAGGGCTATGGCTACACCTTC	TRBV7-8	-	TRBJ1-2	TRBD1
CASSLGRGVDTQYF	TGTGCCAGCAGCCTCGGGAGGGGGGTTGATACGCAGTATTTT	TRBV11-3	-	TRBJ2-3	TRBD2
CASSLSGTENTEAFF	TGTGCCAGCAGCCTGTCCGGGACAGAAAACACTGAAGCTTTCTTT	TRBV21-1	-	TRBJ1-1	-
CATQRETSGTGEFF	TGTGCCACCCAGAGGGAGACTAGCGGGACCGGAGAGTTCTTC	TRBV15	-	TRBJ2-1	TRBD2
CASSRNSGRNNEQYF	TGTGCCAGCTCCCGGAATAGCGGGAGAAACAACGAGCAGTACTTC	TRBV18	-	TRBJ2-7	TRBD2
CASSLEVAGGSYNEQFF	TGTGCCAGCAGCTTAGAGGTCGCGGGAGGCTCCTACAATGAGCAGTTCTTC	TRBV11-3	-	TRBJ2-1	TRBD2
CASSLGGYSGNTIYF	TGTGCCAGCAGCTTGGGCGGGTACTCTGGAAACACCATATATTTT	TRBV5-4	-	TRBJ1-3	-
CASSPLTGDYGYTF	TGCGCCAGCAGCCCCTTGACAGGGGACTATGGCTACACCTTC	TRBV5-1	-	TRBJ1-2	TRBD1
CAISETSGRRDTGELFF	TGTGCCATCAGTGAGACTAGCGGGAGGCGGGACACCGGGGAGCTGTTTTTT	TRBV10-3	-	TRBJ2-2	TRBD2
CASSPWTGRSYEQYF	TGTGCCAGCAGCCCCTGGACGGGGCGAAGCTACGAGCAGTACTTC	TRBV11-2	-	TRBJ2-7	-
CASSQDPAGVVNEQFF	TGTGCCAGCAGCCAAGACCCGGCAGGGGTGGTGAATGAGCAGTTCTTC	TRBV4-2	few	TRBJ2-1	-
CASSFPRRAVTPEAFF	TGTGCCAGCAGTTTCCCCCGCCGGGCAGTAACCCCTGAAGCTTTCTTT	TRBV28	-	TRBJ1-1	-
CASSQETRSAGGREQYF	TGTGCCAGCAGCCAAGAGACCCGGTCAGCGGGAGGGCGCGAGCAGTACTTC	TRBV4-2	-	TRBJ2-7	TRBD2
CASTNRGGNTGELFF	TGTGCCAGTACAAATCGAGGGGGGAACACCGGGGAGCTGTTTTTT	TRBV19	-	TRBJ2-2	-
CASSSIPSTAGELFF	TGTGCCAGCAGCTCCATTCCCAGTACTGCCGGGGAGCTGTTTTTT	TRBV11-2	-	TRBJ2-2	-
CASSDGGQYQPQHF	TGTGCCAGCAGTGACGGCGGACAGTATCAGCCCCAGCATTTT	TRBV2	-	TRBJ1-5	-
CASSIEQQPYNEQFF	TGTGCCAGTAGTATAGAACAACAACCCTACAATGAGCAGTTCTTC	TRBV19	-	TRBJ2-1	-
CASVYAGQGSTDTQYF	TGTGCCAGCGTGTACGCGGGACAGGGGAGCACAGATACGCAGTATTTT	TRBV18	-	TRBJ2-3	TRBD1
CASRETGYTEAFF	TGTGCCAGCAGAGAGACAGGGTACACTGAAGCTTTCTTT	TRBV2	few	TRBJ1-1	TRBD1
CASSFTGTEQFF	TGTGCCAGCAGCTTTACAGGCACTGAGCAGTTCTTC	TRBV7-8	few	TRBJ2-1	-
CASSLGPVFTDTQYF	TGTGCCAGCAGCCTTGGGCCCGTTTTCACAGATACGCAGTATTTT	TRBV11-2	once	TRBJ2-3	-
CASSTSTGSGANVLTF	TGTGCCAGTAGTACGTCGACAGGGTCTGGGGCCAACGTCCTGACTTTC	TRBV19	-	TRBJ2-6	TRBD1
CASSSTGTGGDQPQHF	TGTGCCAGCAGCTCAACCGGGACAGGGGGCGATCAGCCCCAGCATTTT	TRBV5-6	-	TRBJ1-5	TRBD1
CASSLGQAHYEQYF	TGCGCCAGCAGCTTGGGACAGGCTCACTACGAGCAGTACTTC	TRBV5-1	-	TRBJ2-7	-
CASSADRGPNSNQPQHF	TGTGCCAGCAGTGCGGACAGGGGGCCTAATAGCAATCAGCCCCAGCATTTT	TRBV2	many	TRBJ1-5	TRBD1
CASSTRGGVITGELFF	TGTGCCAGCAGTACCCGGGGGGGCGTAATAACCGGGGAGCTGTTTTTT	TRBV28	-	TRBJ2-2	TRBD2
CASSPRTAEETQYF	TGTGCCAGCTCACCAAGGACAGCCGAAGAGACCCAGTACTTC	TRBV18	-	TRBJ2-5	-
CASSPGLAGLETQYF	TGTGCCAGCAGCCCGGGACTAGCGGGACTAGAGACCCAGTACTTC	TRBV7-3	-	TRBJ2-5	TRBD2
CASSLDRGLDEQYF	TGCGCCAGCAGCTTGGACAGGGGGCTGGACGAGCAGTACTTC	TRBV5-1	few	TRBJ2-7	TRBD1
CASSQAGGPADTQYF	TGCGCCAGCAGCCAAGCGGGAGGGCCGGCAGATACGCAGTATTTT	TRBV4-3	many	TRBJ2-3	TRBD2
CASTEGVAFAGELFF	TGTGCCAGCACCGAGGGGGTAGCTTTCGCCGGGGAGCTGTTTTTT	TRBV11-2	-	TRBJ2-2	-
CASSRDRESSSPGKLFF	TGTGCCAGTAGCCGGGACAGGGAGTCGAGTTCTCCGGGAAAACTGTTTTTT	TRBV19	-	TRBJ1-4	TRBD1
CAWGSGLAGGAGSTDTQYF	TGTGCCTGGGGCTCGGGACTAGCGGGAGGTGCTGGAAGCACAGATACGCAGTATTTT	TRBV30	many	TRBJ2-3	TRBD2
CASSLQGPVIQYF	TGTGCCAGCAGTCTGCAGGGGCCGGTCATTCAGTACTTC	TRBV28	-	TRBJ2-4	-
CASARQGGWETQYF	TGTGCCAGCGCCCGACAGGGAGGGTGGGAGACCCAGTACTTC	TRBV13	once	TRBJ2-5	-
CASSQDLGAGDYGYTF	TGTGCCAGCAGCCAAGATCTAGGGGCGGGGGACTATGGCTACACCTTC	TRBV4-2	many	TRBJ1-2	-
CASRGLAGEVKTQYF	TGTGCCAGCAGAGGACTAGCGGGAGAGGTGAAGACCCAGTACTTC	TRBV6-6	once	TRBJ2-5	TRBD2
CASRKTGGNTGELFF	TGTGCCAGCAGAAAGACAGGGGGCAACACCGGGGAGCTGTTTTTT	TRBV7-3	few	TRBJ2-2	TRBD1
CASSEGGFSYNEQFF	TGTGCCAGCAGCGAGGGAGGTTTTTCCTACAATGAGCAGTTCTTC	TRBV5-4	-	TRBJ2-1	-
CASSRGGDWQETQYF	TGTGCCAGCAGCCGTGGCGGGGATTGGCAAGAGACCCAGTACTTC	TRBV5-6	few	TRBJ2-5	-
CASSLRTGHEQFF	TGTGCCAGCAGCCTGCGGACAGGTCATGAGCAGTTCTTC	TRBV7-3	-	TRBJ2-1	TRBD1
CASSIGPSGRAAQETQYF	TGTGCCAGTAGTATCGGTCCTAGCGGGAGGGCCGCGCAAGAGACCCAGTACTTC	TRBV19	-	TRBJ2-5	TRBD2
CASSLSATGGYEQYF	TGTGCCAGCAGTTTATCGGCTACAGGGGGGTACGAGCAGTACTTC	TRBV28	-	TRBJ2-7	TRBD1
CASSLLDTQYF	TGTGCCAGCAGTTTACTTGATACGCAGTATTTT	TRBV28	once	TRBJ2-3	-
CASSRLAGDNEQFF	TGTGCCAGCAGTAGACTAGCGGGGGACAATGAGCAGTTCTTC	TRBV5-6	-	TRBJ2-1	TRBD2
CASSSDGWDRSYNEQFF	TGTGCCAGCAGCTCGGACGGGTGGGACCGCTCCTACAATGAGCAGTTCTTC	TRBV5-5	-	TRBJ2-1	-
CASSVAGRALSGELFF	TGTGCCAGCAGCGTAGCCGGGAGGGCCTTATCCGGGGAGCTGTTTTTT	TRBV9	-	TRBJ2-2	TRBD2
CASSTKLGTVNEQFF	TGTGCCAGCAGTACCAAACTAGGTACAGTCAATGAGCAGTTCTTC	TRBV28	-	TRBJ2-1	-
CASSPPQGDQPQHF	TGTGCCAGCAGCCCGCCACAGGGGGATCAGCCCCAGCATTTT	TRBV28	-	TRBJ1-5	TRBD1
CASSSQGTSGIGSEQFF	TGCGCCAGCAGCTCCCAAGGGACTAGCGGGATTGGGAGTGAGCAGTTCTTC	TRBV5-1	few	TRBJ2-1	TRBD2
CASTLSTDTQYF	TGTGCCAGCACTCTCAGCACAGATACGCAGTATTTT	TRBV28	-	TRBJ2-3	-
CASSTYLRGEQYF	TGTGCCAGCAGCACCTACCTCAGGGGCGAGCAGTACTTC	TRBV9	-	TRBJ2-7	-
CASGPGQGSDTDTQYF	TGTGCCAGCGGACCGGGACAGGGGAGCGACACAGATACGCAGTATTTT	TRBV28	many	TRBJ2-3	TRBD1
CASSGVGAVFNSNQPQHF	TGTGCCAGCAGTGGGGTAGGGGCCGTATTCAATAGCAATCAGCCCCAGCATTTT	TRBV6-1	-	TRBJ1-5	-
CASITAYAGEQFF	TGTGCCAGCATTACCGCCTACGCGGGTGAGCAGTTCTTC	TRBV6-1	-	TRBJ2-1	-
CASRHTGDYGYTF	TGCGCCAGCAGACACACAGGGGACTATGGCTACACCTTC	TRBV4-1	once	TRBJ1-2	TRBD1
CASSPRDVANYGYTF	TGTGCCAGCAGCCCTAGGGATGTAGCCAACTATGGCTACACCTTC	TRBV4-2	-	TRBJ1-2	-
CAWSPVGTGGSGANVLTF	TGTGCCTGGAGTCCCGTGGGGACAGGGGGCTCTGGGGCCAACGTCCTGACTTTC	TRBV30	few	TRBJ2-6	TRBD1
CSVSRLAGGSGEQYF	TGCAGCGTTTCAAGACTAGCGGGAGGTTCGGGCGAGCAGTACTTC	TRBV29-1	-	TRBJ2-7	TRBD2
CASSARQGAYNEQFF	TGTGCCAGCAGTGCCAGACAGGGTGCCTACAATGAGCAGTTCTTC	TRBV2	once	TRBJ2-1	TRBD1